The rows below give T cell receptor beta chains drawn from one sample of a study of blood T cell repertoires in COVID-19. Profiling relied on immunoSEQ multiplex PCR, and the TCRdb table lists in-frame clones only, not all of them. The data show under 250,000 clones, with approximately 78% seen just once and approximately 5.2% held by the top ten. Sequenced material: peripheral blood. The source of these receptors is a woman aged 70 to 79 with COVID-19, enrolled during active disease. Both conserved end residues are part of each CDR3. A D gene is named only where the DNA matches it firmly. Where a row states a size, it is once, few, many or the class of an expanded clone; other rows omit it.

cdr3_aa cdr3_nt v_call clone_size j_call d_call
CASSLWGLDEKLFF TGTGCCAGCAGCCTCTGGGGGCTCGATGAAAAACTGTTTTTT TRBV7-8 - TRBJ1-4 -
CASSPKGAGWKPYNNQPQHF TGTGCCAGCAGCCCCAAAGGGGCAGGGTGGAAGCCTTATAACAATCAGCCCCAGCATTTT TRBV5-4 - TRBJ1-5 -
CAWSQQGSRGLSYGYTF TGTGCCTGGAGTCAGCAGGGGAGTAGGGGGCTAAGCTATGGCTACACCTTC TRBV30 - TRBJ1-2 TRBD1
CASSQGFTEAFF TGTGCCAGCAGTCAGGGGTTCACTGAAGCTTTCTTT TRBV11-2 - TRBJ1-1 -
CASSLGLNSGNTIYF TGCGCCAGCAGCTTAGGACTGAACTCTGGAAACACCATATATTTT TRBV5-1 - TRBJ1-3 -
CASSLEGGGTAYEQYF TGTGCCAGCAGCTTGGAAGGCGGCGGGACCGCCTACGAGCAGTACTTC TRBV5-4 - TRBJ2-7 -
CASSFAQTLETEPQHF TGTGCCAGCAGTTTTGCACAGACCCTCGAGACAGAGCCCCAGCATTTT TRBV28 once TRBJ1-5 -
CASSYLQGANYEQYF TGTGCCAGCAGTTATCTACAGGGGGCGAACTACGAGCAGTACTTC TRBV6-5 - TRBJ2-7 TRBD1
CASSSEAGSYEQYF TGTGCCAGCAGCTCAGAGGCCGGGTCCTACGAGCAGTACTTC TRBV5-6 few TRBJ2-7 -
CSGAGTGYNEQFF TGCAGCGGGGCCGGGACTGGGTACAATGAGCAGTTCTTC TRBV29-1 once TRBJ2-1 -
CASSELRVNEKLFF TGTGCCAGCAGTGAACTCCGGGTTAATGAAAAACTGTTTTTT TRBV6-1 - TRBJ1-4 -
CASSGRANSGANVLTF TGTGCCAGCAGTGGGAGGGCGAACTCTGGGGCCAACGTCCTGACTTTC TRBV27 - TRBJ2-6 TRBD2
CASSPGQLLSGNTIYF TGCGCCAGCAGCCCGGGACAGCTCCTCTCTGGAAACACCATATATTTT TRBV5-1 - TRBJ1-3 TRBD1
CATSDSTGVNTEAFF TGTGCCACCAGTGACTCGACAGGAGTGAACACTGAAGCTTTCTTT TRBV24-1 once TRBJ1-1 -
CASSPFGQGPIHNSPLHF TGTGCCAGCAGCCCCTTCGGACAGGGGCCCATCCATAATTCACCCCTCCACTTT TRBV9 few TRBJ1-6 TRBD1
CSVGSAAYGYTF TGCAGCGTTGGTAGCGCGGCCTATGGCTACACCTTC TRBV29-1 - TRBJ1-2 -
CATSRDFAAGANVLTF TGTGCCACCAGCAGAGATTTCGCGGCTGGGGCCAACGTCCTGACTTTC TRBV15 - TRBJ2-6 -
CATSFSLASEQYF TGTGCCACCAGCTTCTCACTAGCGAGCGAGCAGTACTTC TRBV15 - TRBJ2-7 TRBD2
CAISESSRFYGYTF TGTGCCATCAGTGAGTCCAGCAGGTTCTATGGCTACACCTTC TRBV10-3 - TRBJ1-2 -
CAISAKGEETQYF TGTGCCATCAGTGCCAAGGGGGAAGAGACCCAGTACTTC TRBV10-3 - TRBJ2-5 -
CAWARGGKSLNEQFF TGTGCCTGGGCCCGGGGGGGGAAATCGCTCAATGAGCAGTTCTTC TRBV30 - TRBJ2-1 TRBD2
CASSSRDRVNSPLHF TGTGCCAGCAGCTCCCGGGACAGGGTGAATTCACCCCTCCACTTT TRBV7-2 - TRBJ1-6 TRBD1
CASRNPGQGAENQPQHF TGTGCCAGTAGAAACCCGGGACAGGGGGCGGAAAATCAGCCCCAGCATTTT TRBV19 few TRBJ1-5 TRBD1
CASSPTGEITEAFF TGTGCCAGCAGCCCAACAGGGGAGATCACTGAAGCTTTCTTT TRBV7-8 few TRBJ1-1 TRBD1
CASSQNLRGNNSPLHF TGTGCCAGCAGCCAAAACCTCAGGGGGAATAATTCACCCCTCCACTTT TRBV9 - TRBJ1-6 TRBD1
CASRGLAGATGELFF TGCGCCAGCAGGGGTCTAGCGGGAGCCACCGGGGAGCTGTTTTTT TRBV5-1 - TRBJ2-2 TRBD2
CATSQTRTKGAFF TGTGCCACCAGTCAGACTAGGACAAAAGGGGCTTTCTTT TRBV24-1 - TRBJ1-1 -
CASSQVTSGRFYEQYF TGTGCCAGCAGCCAAGTCACTAGCGGGAGGTTCTACGAGCAGTACTTC TRBV3-1/TRBV3-2 - TRBJ2-7 TRBD2
CASSSIKGAGYTF TGTGCCAGCAGTTCCATCAAAGGGGCTGGCTACACCTTC TRBV28 once TRBJ1-2 -
CASSIAPGSTRNEQFF TGTGCCAGTAGTATAGCACCGGGATCCACTCGCAATGAGCAGTTCTTC TRBV19 - TRBJ2-1 -
CASSSYGQGPRSYGYTF TGTGCCAGCAGTTCATATGGACAGGGCCCCCGCTCCTATGGCTACACCTTC TRBV6-2/TRBV6-3 - TRBJ1-2 TRBD1
CASSRTGFEKLFF TGTGCCAGCAGTAGGACAGGGTTTGAAAAACTGTTTTTT TRBV12-3/TRBV12-4 - TRBJ1-4 TRBD1
CSASAGQQGSPLHF TGCAGTGCTAGTGCGGGACAACAGGGTTCACCCCTCCACTTT TRBV20-1 - TRBJ1-6 -
CASSHGPGQGGSWTF TGTGCCAGCAGCCATGGACCGGGACAAGGGGGTTCGTGGACCTTC TRBV3-1/TRBV3-2 - TRBJ1-2 -
CASSTTGGGGYTF TGCGCCAGCAGCACTACAGGGGGCGGAGGCTACACCTTC TRBV5-1 - TRBJ1-2 TRBD1
CASSTPGQGASDTQYF TGTGCCAGCAGCACCCCGGGACAGGGGGCGTCCGATACGCAGTATTTT TRBV5-4 - TRBJ2-3 TRBD1
CASRLTGSSYEQYF TGTGCCAGCAGATTGACAGGGAGCTCCTACGAGCAGTACTTC TRBV6-5 - TRBJ2-7 TRBD1
CASSLLSGTGRNQPQHF TGTGCCAGCAGCTTGTTGTCCGGGACAGGGCGCAATCAGCCCCAGCATTTT TRBV5-8 - TRBJ1-5 TRBD1
CASREGTADTQYF TGCGCCAGCAGAGAAGGGACAGCAGATACGCAGTATTTT TRBV10-2 few TRBJ2-3 TRBD1
CASSLGAVNTGELFF TGTGCCAGCAGCTTGGGAGCGGTTAACACCGGGGAGCTGTTTTTT TRBV5-4 many TRBJ2-2 -
CASRHRVDTQYF TGTGCCAGCAGACACAGGGTAGATACGCAGTATTTT TRBV6-5 - TRBJ2-3 -
CASNLQGMNTEAFF TGTGCCAGCAACTTACAGGGAATGAACACTGAAGCTTTCTTT TRBV7-8 - TRBJ1-1 -
CASDRGVYNEQFF TGTGCCAGCGACAGGGGCGTCTACAATGAGCAGTTCTTC TRBV28 - TRBJ2-1 TRBD1
CARSASGIQTYEQYF TGTGCCAGAAGCGCATCCGGGATTCAGACCTACGAGCAGTACTTC TRBV7-5 - TRBJ2-7 -
CASKYGPDRRYGYTF TGTGCCAGCAAGTACGGTCCGGACAGACGATATGGCTACACCTTC TRBV6-1 - TRBJ1-2 -
CASGDSGNTIYF TGTGCCTCCGGGGACTCTGGAAACACCATATATTTT TRBV28 - TRBJ1-3 -
CASSLPGTYEAEQYF TGTGCCAGCAGCTTACCCGGGACATACGAAGCCGAGCAGTACTTC TRBV7-9 - TRBJ2-7 -
CASSLGPFVFF TGTGCCAGCAGTTTAGGGCCCTTTGTGTTCTTC TRBV12-3/TRBV12-4 - TRBJ2-1 -
CASSLVSGTGNYGYTF TGTGCCAGCAGCTTAGTTAGTGGGACAGGAAACTATGGCTACACCTTC TRBV7-2 once TRBJ1-2 TRBD1
CAWRTWTSGANTGELFF TGTGCCTGGAGGACATGGACTAGCGGGGCGAACACCGGGGAGCTGTTTTTT TRBV30 - TRBJ2-2 TRBD2
CATRAAGLYEQYF TGTGCCACCAGGGCTGCGGGGCTCTACGAGCAGTACTTC TRBV27 - TRBJ2-7 -
CASSPTRGREFF TGTGCCAGCAGCCCCACGAGAGGGAGAGAGTTCTTC TRBV27 - TRBJ2-1 -
CASSVDQGGPWETQYF TGTGCCAGCAGCGTAGATCAGGGAGGGCCCTGGGAGACCCAGTACTTC TRBV9 - TRBJ2-5 TRBD2
CAWRGTIQGGHTF TGTGCCTGGAGGGGAACGATCCAGGGGGGACACACCTTC TRBV30 - TRBJ1-2 TRBD1
CASSLLGGSDTQYF TGTGCCAGCAGCTTATTAGGGGGCTCAGATACGCAGTATTTT TRBV7-2 few TRBJ2-3 TRBD1
CASSLGRGYTF TGTGCCAGCAGTTTAGGGCGGGGCTACACCTTC TRBV12-3/TRBV12-4 - TRBJ1-2 -
CASSSQGQGASYSPLHF TGCGCCAGCAGCTCCCAGGGGCAGGGCGCTTCCTATTCACCCCTCCACTTT TRBV5-1 once TRBJ1-6 -
CASSLELTDTQYF TGTGCCAGCAGCTTAGAACTAACAGATACGCAGTATTTT TRBV7-2 - TRBJ2-3 -
CASSLDGGRPYNEQFF TGCGCCAGCAGCTTGGACGGCGGGAGACCCTACAATGAGCAGTTCTTC TRBV5-1 - TRBJ2-1 TRBD2